The next 24 T cell receptor beta chains were all read from a single sample in a study of T cell responses to AZD1222 COVID-19 vaccine. The repertoire was sequenced with immunoSEQ multiplex PCR; TCRdb's copy has only in-frame clones and lacks some. Here the sample spans approximately 120,000 clones, 75% to 90% being singletons. The specimen was peripheral blood, collected on day 0 of AZD1222 vaccination. These receptors came from an adult in good health.

The rearrangement links TRBV21-1 to TRBJ1-1. TRBV21-1 is a pseudogene segment. The CDR3 runs 19 residues. For the CDR3, the DNA is TGTGCCAGCAGCAAAGTCTGGGCTTCAAGGGGAGGGTTGAACACTGAAGCTTTCTTT. This sequence encodes CASSKVWASRGGLNTEAFF.

Details on this clone: In the same sample, other DNA sequences code for this CDR3. The J gene is TRBJ1-2, the V gene TRBV19; the D is unclear. This CDR3 has 14 amino acids. Trimming left V 0 bases short and J 2 bases short, with 7 bases between. CDR1 and CDR2 (germline): LNHDA, SQIVND (reference sequence). CDR3 in DNA: TGTGCCAGTAGTATAGATCCGACCAACTATGGCTACACCTTC. Its translation: CASSIDPTNYGYTF.

The CDR3 DNA reads TGTGCCAGTAGTATAGGACAGGGGTTCTATCAGCCCCAGCATTTT. As protein: CASSIGQGFYQPQHF. The V and J genes are TRBV19 and TRBJ1-5, with 8 bases lining up with TRBD1. This CDR3 is 15 amino acids long. Germline trimming cut 1 base from V and 5 bases from J; bases unmatched to any gene: 4. Germline lookup yields CDR1 LNHDA and CDR2 SQIVND (reference sequence).

This clone was detected only once. V gene TRBV15 combines with J gene TRBJ2-1, with 7 positions matching TRBD2. J lost 0 bases, V lost 5 bases, and 7 bases had no gene match. Germline V gene lookup returns CDR1 LNHNV and CDR2 YYDKDF (reference sequence). The CDR3 covers 16 residues. CDR3 sequence: CATSGGGASSYNEQFF. CDR3 DNA: TGTGCCACCAGCGGGGGAGGGGCCAGCTCCTACAATGAGCAGTTCTTC.

The chain combines TRBV11-3 with TRBJ2-7; no reliable D call. Germline CDR1 is SGHNT and CDR2 is YENEEA. The V end was cut by 5 bases, the J end by 5 bases, with 10 bases between. The CDR3 is made up of 12 amino acids. The CDR3 reads CASSRTRNEQYF. CDR3 nucleotide sequence: TGTGCCAGCAGCCGGACGAGGAACGAGCAGTACTTC.

This rearrangement joins TRBV28 to TRBJ2-7; either TRBD1 or TRBD2 may supply D (5 bases each). Trimming shortened V by 2 bases and J by 3 bases, and 11 bases separated the two germline ends. The germline V gene has CDR1 MDHEN and CDR2 SYDVKM. There are 14 residues in the CDR3. The DNA of the CDR3 is TGTGCCAGCAGTTTAACGGGACCTCACTACGAGCAGTACTTC. Translating it yields CASSLTGPHYEQYF.

V gene TRBV6-4 combines with J gene TRBJ2-3; 9 nucleotides match TRBD2. V shed 2 bases, J shed 2 bases, and the junction held 5 bases outside the gene matches. CDR3 length equals 16 residues. In germline, CDR1 is MRHNA, CDR2 SNTAGT. The CDR3 region is CASSDGSGGPTDTQYF. DNA of the CDR3: TGTGCCAGCAGTGACGGCAGCGGGGGGCCCACAGATACGCAGTATTTT.

V and J are TRBV4-1 and TRBJ1-2; D is undetermined. This CDR3 is 13 amino acids long. Trimming took off 4 bases at V and 4 bases at J, with 10 bases between the two ends. Germline V gene sequence: CDR1 MGHRA, CDR2 YSYEKL. DNA of the CDR3: TGCGCCAGCAGCCTAGAACCGGGCTATGGCTACACCTTC. It is translated as CASSLEPGYGYTF.

DNA of the CDR3: TGTGCCTGGAGTGTCATCGGCGGAAACACCATATATTTT. Amino acid sequence: CAWSVIGGNTIYF. The chain combines TRBV30 with TRBJ1-3, with D hard to call. Trimming left V 0 bases short and J 4 bases short, with 7 bases between. This CDR3 region has 13 residues. Germline lookup yields CDR1 GTSNPN and CDR2 SVGIG (reference sequence).

J is TRBJ2-5 and V is TRBV12-3 or TRBV12-4; D unresolved. This CDR3 is 13 amino acids long. Trimming took 3 bases from V and 4 from J, leaving 9 bases between them. The CDR3 DNA reads TGTGCCAGCAGTTTTTTTGGTGGAGAGACCCAGTACTTC. It encodes CASSFFGGETQYF.

The chain couples TRBV4-1 to TRBJ2-5; perhaps D is TRBD1 or TRBD2 (5 bases each). The germline CDR1 and CDR2 sequences are MGHRA and YSYEKL. Between the trimmed V and J ends, which lost 0 bases and 4 bases, there was a span of 12 bases. CDR3 length equals 15 residues. The CDR3 DNA reads TGCGCCAGCAGCCAAGATTTTCGGGGCTTAGAGACCCAGTACTTC. Translation gives CASSQDFRGLETQYF.

This clone came up once. The genes are TRBV20-1 and TRBJ1-2, with 12 positions matching TRBD1. Germline V gene sequence: CDR1 DFQATT, CDR2 SNEGSKA (reference sequence). Germline trimming cut 3 bases from V and 2 bases from J; bases unmatched to any gene: 1. The CDR3 length is 14 residues. CDR3 loop: CSASGTGGNYGYTF. CDR3 DNA sequence: TGCAGTGCTAGTGGGACAGGGGGCAACTATGGCTACACCTTC.

This clone occurred a few times. The V gene is TRBV4-1, the J gene TRBJ1-5; 10 nucleotides align to TRBD1. This CDR3 is built from 15 residues. The germline V gene encodes CDR1 MGHRA and CDR2 YSYEKL. Trimming at V came to 4 bases and at J to 6 bases, leaving 6 bases not matched to a gene. The CDR3 loop is CASSPGQGSGQPQHF. The DNA of the CDR3 is TGCGCCAGCAGCCCGGGACAGGGGTCGGGTCAGCCCCAGCATTTT.

The CDR3 bases are TGTGCCAGCAGACACCAGGGTGTTGATGGCTACACCTTC. Its protein is CASRHQGVDGYTF. J is TRBJ1-2 and V is TRBV6-4, with D tentatively TRBD1 (5 bases). Trimming cost V 6 bases and J 6 bases, with 14 bases left between them. CDR3 size: 13 residues. Germline V gene lookup returns CDR1 MRHNA and CDR2 SNTAGT.

The chain has TRBV28 and TRBJ2-1; 12 bases match TRBD2. Germline values: CDR1 MDHEN, CDR2 SYDVKM. Unmatched junction bases numbered 8, after V lost 8 bases and J lost 0 bases. The CDR3 contains 17 residues. The CDR3 DNA sequence: TGTGCCAGCGAAGGACTAGCGGGGTCTAGCTCCTACAATGAGCAGTTCTTC. Residues: CASEGLAGSSSYNEQFF.

The V gene is TRBV3-1 (or the pseudogene TRBV3-2), the J gene TRBJ2-1, with TRBD2 matching 9 bases. Germline V CDR1 and CDR2: LGHDT, YNNKEL (reference sequence). Trimming removed 4 bases from V and 4 bases from J; junction bases left unmatched: 5. This CDR3 spans 15 amino acids. The CDR3 protein is CASSPWREGYNEQFF. For the CDR3, the DNA is TGTGCCAGCAGCCCGTGGCGGGAGGGATACAATGAGCAGTTCTTC.

V is TRBV29-1 and J is TRBJ2-3; perhaps TRBD2 as D (6 bases). The CDR3 is 13 amino acids. Germline V gives CDR1 SQVTM, CDR2 ANQGSEA. V gave up 6 bases and J gave up 2 bases, with 12 bases separating them. CDR3 in amino acids: CSVPGSPTDTQYF. The CDR3 DNA reads TGCAGCGTCCCCGGGAGCCCCACAGATACGCAGTATTTT.

Only one count was recorded for this clone. The chain joins TRBV3-1 (or the pseudogene TRBV3-2) to TRBJ2-5; 11 bases line up with TRBD2. The V gene's germline CDR1 is LGHDT and CDR2 YNNKEL (reference sequence). Trimming removed 4 bases from V and 5 bases from J; junction bases left unmatched: 6. The CDR3 covers 15 residues. In DNA form, the CDR3 reads TGTGCCAGCAGCCCGACTAGCGGGGACGACGAGACCCAGTACTTC. Translating it yields CASSPTSGDDETQYF.

The V call is TRBV3-1 (or the pseudogene TRBV3-2), the J call TRBJ2-3; perhaps TRBD2 as D (7 bases). CDR1 and CDR2 (germline): LGHDT, YNNKEL (reference sequence). The CDR3 is 19 amino acids. The V gene lost 0 bases and the J gene lost 5 bases, with 24 bases spanning the gap. The CDR3 DNA reads as TGTGCCAGCAGCCAAGACGCTCCCCCACTAGCGAGGGGGGGAGATACGCAGTATTTT. Translating gives CASSQDAPPLARGGDTQYF.

The chain employs TRBV6-5 and TRBJ2-4; D ambiguous. Germline lookup yields CDR1 MNHEY and CDR2 SVGAGI. This CDR3 contains 15 residues. V lost 6 bases and J 5 bases, leaving 17 bases between the germline ends. The CDR3 DNA is TGTGCCAGCAGCTCGGAAAGGGTGGTCCAAAACATTCAGTACTTC. Translation: CASSSERVVQNIQYF.

This clone was detected only a few times. The V and J genes are TRBV11-2 and TRBJ1-1; the D gene is possibly TRBD1 (6 bases). With 5 bases removed from V and 8 bases from J, the gap between germline ends came to 15 bases. Per the germline V gene, CDR1 is SGHAT and CDR2 is FQNNGV. The CDR3 is made up of 13 amino acids. DNA for the CDR3: TGTGCCAGCAGCCCACGGGGGGCCGGGGAAGCTTTCTTT. Its translation: CASSPRGAGEAFF.

This clone was found once. The chain combines TRBV10-3 with TRBJ2-7, with TRBD1 identical over 9 bases. CDR3 length equals 15 residues. The J segment lost 2 bases and the V segment lost 0 bases, leaving 2 bases of the junction unmatched. CDR1 and CDR2 from the germline V gene are ENHRY and SYGVKD. CDR3 loop: CAISESGTGTYEQYF. CDR3 sequence (DNA): TGTGCCATCAGTGAGTCGGGGACAGGGACCTACGAGCAGTACTTC.

The chain joins TRBV2 to TRBJ1-1; 7 positions agree with TRBD1. This CDR3 region has 14 residues. With 8 bases clipped from V and 4 bases from J, the junction kept 10 bases outside the gene matches. The germline V gene encodes CDR1 SNHLY and CDR2 FYNNEI. The CDR3 DNA sequence: TGTGCCAGCCAAGCGGGACAGATTCCCACTGAAGCTTTCTTT. Encoded protein: CASQAGQIPTEAFF.

This clone was detected once. V is TRBV19 and J is TRBJ2-5, with a weak D call TRBD2 (6 bases). The CDR3 contains 15 residues. Germline V gene data show CDR1 as LNHDA and CDR2 as SQIVND (reference sequence). The V end was cut by 1 base, the J end by 5 bases, with 14 bases between. The CDR3, as DNA: TGTGCCAGTAGTATAGGCCAACTAGGGAGGGAGACCCAGTACTTC. Encoded protein: CASSIGQLGRETQYF. Supplemented by reference TRBV19 and TRBJ2-5, the full variable domain reads DGGITQSPKYLFRKEGQNVTLSCEQNLNHDAMYWYRQDPGQGLRLIYYSQIVNDFQKGDIAEGYSVSREKKESFPLTVTSAQKNPTAFYLCASSIGQLGRETQYFGPGTRLLVL.